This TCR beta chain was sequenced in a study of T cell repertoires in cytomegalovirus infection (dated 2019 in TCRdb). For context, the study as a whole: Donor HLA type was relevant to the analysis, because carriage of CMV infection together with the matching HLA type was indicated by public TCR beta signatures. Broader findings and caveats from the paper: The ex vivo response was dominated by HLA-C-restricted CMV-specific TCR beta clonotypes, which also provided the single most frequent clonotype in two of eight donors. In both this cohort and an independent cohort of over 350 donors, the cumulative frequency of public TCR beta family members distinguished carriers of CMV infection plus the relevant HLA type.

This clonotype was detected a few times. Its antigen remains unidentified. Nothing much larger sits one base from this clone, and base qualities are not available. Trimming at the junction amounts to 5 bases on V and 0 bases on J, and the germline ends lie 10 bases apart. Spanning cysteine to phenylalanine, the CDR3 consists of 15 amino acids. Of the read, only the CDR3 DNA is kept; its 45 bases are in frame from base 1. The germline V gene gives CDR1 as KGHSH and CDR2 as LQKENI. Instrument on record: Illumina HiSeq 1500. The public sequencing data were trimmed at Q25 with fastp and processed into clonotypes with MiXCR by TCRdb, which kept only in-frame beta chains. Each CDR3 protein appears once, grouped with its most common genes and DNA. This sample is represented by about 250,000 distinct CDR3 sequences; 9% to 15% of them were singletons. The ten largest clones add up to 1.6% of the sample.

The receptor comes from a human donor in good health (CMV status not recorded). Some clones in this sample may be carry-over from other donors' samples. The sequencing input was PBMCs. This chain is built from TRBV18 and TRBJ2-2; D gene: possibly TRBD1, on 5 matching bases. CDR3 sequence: CASSIDRPNTGELFF. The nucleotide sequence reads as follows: TGTGCCAGCTCAATCGACAGACCGAACACCGGGGAGCTGTTTTTT.